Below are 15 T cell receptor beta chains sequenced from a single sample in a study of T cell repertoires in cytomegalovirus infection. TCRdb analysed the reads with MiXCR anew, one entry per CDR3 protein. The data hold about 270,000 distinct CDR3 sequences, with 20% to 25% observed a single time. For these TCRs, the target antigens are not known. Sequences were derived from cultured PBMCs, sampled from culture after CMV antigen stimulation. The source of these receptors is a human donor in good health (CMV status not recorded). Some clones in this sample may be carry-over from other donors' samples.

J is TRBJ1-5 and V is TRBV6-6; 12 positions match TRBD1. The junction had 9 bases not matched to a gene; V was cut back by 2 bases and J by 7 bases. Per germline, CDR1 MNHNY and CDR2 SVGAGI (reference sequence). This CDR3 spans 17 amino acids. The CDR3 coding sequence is TGTGCCAGCAGTTACCCGGGACAGGGGGCGAGTCGACAGCCCCAGCATTTT. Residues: CASSYPGQGASRQPQHF.

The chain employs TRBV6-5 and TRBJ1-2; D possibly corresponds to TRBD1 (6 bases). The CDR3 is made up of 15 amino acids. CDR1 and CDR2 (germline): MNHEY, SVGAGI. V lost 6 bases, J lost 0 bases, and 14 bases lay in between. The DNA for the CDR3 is TGTGCCAGCAGACCCCGACAGGAACCTAACTATGGCTACACCTTC. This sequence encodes CASRPRQEPNYGYTF.

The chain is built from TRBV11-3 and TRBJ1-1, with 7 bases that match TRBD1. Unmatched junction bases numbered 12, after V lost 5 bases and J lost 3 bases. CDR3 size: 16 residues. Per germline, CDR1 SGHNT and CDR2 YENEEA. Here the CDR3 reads CASSAQQGMGDTEAFF. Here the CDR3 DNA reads TGTGCCAGCAGCGCCCAACAGGGGATGGGGGACACTGAAGCTTTCTTT.

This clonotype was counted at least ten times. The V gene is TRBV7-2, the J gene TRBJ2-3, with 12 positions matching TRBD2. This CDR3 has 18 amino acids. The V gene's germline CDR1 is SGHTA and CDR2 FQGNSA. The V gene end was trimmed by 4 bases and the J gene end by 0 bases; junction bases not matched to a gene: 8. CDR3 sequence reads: CASSSSGRARTSTDTQYF. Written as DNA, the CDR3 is TGTGCCAGCAGCTCTAGCGGGAGGGCAAGAACTAGCACAGATACGCAGTATTTT.

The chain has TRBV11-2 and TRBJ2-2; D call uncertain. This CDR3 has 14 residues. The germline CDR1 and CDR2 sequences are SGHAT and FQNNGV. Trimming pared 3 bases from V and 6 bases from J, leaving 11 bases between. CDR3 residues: CASSLTRWAGELFF. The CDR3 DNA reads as TGTGCCAGCAGCTTGACTCGGTGGGCCGGGGAGCTGTTTTTT.

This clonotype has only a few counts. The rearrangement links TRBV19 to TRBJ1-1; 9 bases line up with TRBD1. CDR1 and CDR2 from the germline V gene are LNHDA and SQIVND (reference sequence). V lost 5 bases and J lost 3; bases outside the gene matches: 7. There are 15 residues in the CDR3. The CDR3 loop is CASSAPTGGHTEAFF. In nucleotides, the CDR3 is TGTGCCAGTAGTGCGCCGACAGGGGGTCACACTGAAGCTTTCTTT.

The CDR3 is CATSDPGGLARSTQETQYF. Written as DNA, the CDR3 is TGTGCCACCAGTGATCCCGGTGGGTTGGCGAGATCAACTCAAGAGACCCAGTACTTC. The chain uses TRBV24-1 and TRBJ2-5, with no clear D. Deletions cut 3 bases from V and 2 bases from J, with 24 bases between. The CDR3 extends over 19 amino acids. Germline V gene sequence: CDR1 KGHDR, CDR2 SFDVKD.

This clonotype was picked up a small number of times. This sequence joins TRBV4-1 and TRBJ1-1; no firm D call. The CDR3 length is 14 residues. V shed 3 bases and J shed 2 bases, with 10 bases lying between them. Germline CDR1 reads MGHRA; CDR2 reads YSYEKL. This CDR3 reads CASSHNRANTEAFF. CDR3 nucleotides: TGCGCCAGCAGCCATAACAGAGCCAACACTGAAGCTTTCTTT.

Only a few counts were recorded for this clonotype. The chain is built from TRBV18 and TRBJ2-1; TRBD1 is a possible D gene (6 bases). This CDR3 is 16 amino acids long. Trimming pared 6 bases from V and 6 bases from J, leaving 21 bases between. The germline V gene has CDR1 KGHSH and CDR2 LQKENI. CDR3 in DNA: TGTGCCAGCTCTCCTTTGGGGACAACGAGGGGCAATGAGCAGTTCTTC. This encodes CASSPLGTTRGNEQFF.

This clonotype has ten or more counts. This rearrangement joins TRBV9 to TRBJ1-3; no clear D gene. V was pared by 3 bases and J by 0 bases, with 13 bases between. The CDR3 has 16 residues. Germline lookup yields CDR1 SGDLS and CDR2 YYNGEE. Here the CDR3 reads CASSEPRDSSGNTIYF. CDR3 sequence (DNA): TGTGCCAGCAGCGAGCCCCGGGATTCCTCTGGAAACACCATATATTTT.

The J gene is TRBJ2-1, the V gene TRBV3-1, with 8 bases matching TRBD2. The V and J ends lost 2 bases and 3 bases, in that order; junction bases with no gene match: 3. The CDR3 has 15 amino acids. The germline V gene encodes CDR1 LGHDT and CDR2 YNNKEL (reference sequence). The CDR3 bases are TGTGCCAGCAGCCAAACAGCGGGAGACTACAATGAGCAGTTCTTC. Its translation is CASSQTAGDYNEQFF.

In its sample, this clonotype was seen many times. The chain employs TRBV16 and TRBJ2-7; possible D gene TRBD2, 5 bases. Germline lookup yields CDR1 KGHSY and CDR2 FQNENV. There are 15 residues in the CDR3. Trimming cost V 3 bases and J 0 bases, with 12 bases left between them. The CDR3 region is CASSHSALSSYEQYV. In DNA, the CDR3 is TGTGCCAGCAGCCATAGCGCCCTCAGCTCCTACGAGCAGTACGTC.

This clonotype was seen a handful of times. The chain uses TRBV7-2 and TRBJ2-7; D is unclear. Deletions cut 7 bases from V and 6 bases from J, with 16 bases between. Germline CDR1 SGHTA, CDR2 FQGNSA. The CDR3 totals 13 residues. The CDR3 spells CASTQAFLGEQYF. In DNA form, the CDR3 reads TGTGCCAGCACCCAGGCGTTCTTGGGCGAGCAGTACTTC.

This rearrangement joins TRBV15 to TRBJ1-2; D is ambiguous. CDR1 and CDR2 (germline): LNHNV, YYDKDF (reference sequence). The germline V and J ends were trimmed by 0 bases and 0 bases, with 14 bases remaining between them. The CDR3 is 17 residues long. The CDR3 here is CATSRENEAETNYGYTF. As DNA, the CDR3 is TGTGCCACCAGCAGAGAGAATGAGGCAGAGACTAACTATGGCTACACCTTC.

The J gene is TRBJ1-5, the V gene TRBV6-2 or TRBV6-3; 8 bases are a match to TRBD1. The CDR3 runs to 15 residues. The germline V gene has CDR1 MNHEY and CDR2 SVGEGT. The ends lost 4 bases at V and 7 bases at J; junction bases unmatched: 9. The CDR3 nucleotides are TGTGCCAGCAGTTCCCCGGACAGGGAGATACAGCCCCAGCATTTT. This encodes CASSSPDREIQPQHF.